This T cell receptor beta chain derives from a study of T cell repertoires in cytomegalovirus infection. TCRdb re-analysed the reads in MiXCR, keeping a single row per CDR3 protein. This table has hundreds of thousands of distinct CDR3 sequences, 20% to 25% appearing once. The junction had 4 bases not matched to a gene; V was cut back by 0 bases and J by 7 bases. Looked up from germline, CDR1 is SGHDT and CDR2 is YYEEEE. This CDR3 contains 16 residues. The receptor was derived from a human donor in good health (CMV status not recorded). Some clones in this sample may be carry-over from other donors' samples. Sequences were obtained from CD8+ T cells from PBMCs. J is TRBJ2-2 and V is TRBV5-6; TRBD1 matches 12 bases. CDR3 sequence (DNA): TGTGCCAGCAGCTTGGACGGGACAGGGGGCTTCGGGGAGCTGTTTTTT. Translating gives CASSLDGTGGFGELFF.